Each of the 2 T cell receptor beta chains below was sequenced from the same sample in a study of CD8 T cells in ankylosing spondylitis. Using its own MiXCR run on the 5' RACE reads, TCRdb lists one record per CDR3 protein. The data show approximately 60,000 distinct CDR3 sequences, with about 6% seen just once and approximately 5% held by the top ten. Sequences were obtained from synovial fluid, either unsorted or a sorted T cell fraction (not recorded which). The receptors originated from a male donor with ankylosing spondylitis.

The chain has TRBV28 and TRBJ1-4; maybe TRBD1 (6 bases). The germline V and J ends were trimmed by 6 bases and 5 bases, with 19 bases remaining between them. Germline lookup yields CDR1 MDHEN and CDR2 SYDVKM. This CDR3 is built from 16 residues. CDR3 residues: CASSSNLRGRNEKLFF. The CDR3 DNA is TGTGCCAGCAGCTCGAACCTTAGGGGGAGGAATGAAAAACTGTTTTTT. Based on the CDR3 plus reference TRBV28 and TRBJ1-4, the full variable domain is DVKVTQSSRYLVKRTGEKVFLECVQDMDHENMFWYRQDPGLGLRLIYFSYDVKMKEKGDIPEGYSVSREKKERFSLILESASTNQTSMYLCASSSNLRGRNEKLFFGSGTQLSVL.

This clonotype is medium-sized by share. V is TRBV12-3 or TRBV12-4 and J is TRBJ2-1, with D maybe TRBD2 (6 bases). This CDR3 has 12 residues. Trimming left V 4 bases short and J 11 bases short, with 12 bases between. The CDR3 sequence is CASSSEGVKQFF. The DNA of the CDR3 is TGTGCCAGCAGTTCGGAGGGAGTGAAGCAGTTCTTC.